These 20 T cell receptor beta chains came from one sample sequenced in a study of blood T cell repertoires in COVID-19. Assay used: immunoSEQ multiplex PCR; TCRdb lists only in-frame clones, some missing. The sample shows more than 250,000 clones, about four fifths of them seen only once. Input material: PBMCs or T cells enriched from blood (not recorded which). These receptors were obtained from a man aged 40-49 years who had been exposed to COVID-19.

The V gene is TRBV4-1, the J gene TRBJ2-2, with a possible D match to TRBD2 (7 bases). Germline V lookup: CDR1 MGHRA, CDR2 YSYEKL. This CDR3 has 13 amino acids. Trimming shortened V by 3 bases and J by 6 bases, and 8 bases separated the two germline ends. The CDR3: CASSHGGPGELFF. The CDR3 DNA follows: TGCGCCAGCAGCCACGGGGGGCCCGGGGAGCTGTTTTTT.

This clone was detected only once. The rearrangement links TRBV30 to TRBJ2-2; 9 positions agree with TRBD1. Trimming removed 6 bases from V and 6 bases from J; junction bases left unmatched: 11. From germline, CDR1 is GTSNPN and CDR2 SVGIG (reference sequence). The CDR3 covers 15 residues. This chain's CDR3 is CACRQGGITAGELFF. The CDR3 coding sequence is TGTGCCTGCAGACAGGGGGGTATCACTGCCGGGGAGCTGTTTTTT. Full variable domain (missing parts from reference TRBV30 and TRBJ2-2): SQTIHQWPATLVQPVGSPLSLECTVEGTSNPNLYWYRQAAGRGLQLLFYSVGIGQISSEVPQNLSASRPQDRQFILSSKKLLLSDSGFYLCACRQGGITAGELFFGEGSRLTVL.

The J gene is TRBJ2-5, the V gene TRBV2, with D possibly matching TRBD1 (7 bases). Germline V gene data show CDR1 as SNHLY and CDR2 as FYNNEI. The CDR3 has 16 amino acids. Trimming left V 6 bases short and J 7 bases short, with 24 bases between. CDR3 sequence (DNA): TGTGCCAGCAGCAGGGGGGAGTTTGGGGGCTATGTGACCCAGTACTTC. This sequence encodes CASSRGEFGGYVTQYF.

The chain links TRBV24-1 to TRBJ2-7; no definite D call. The V gene's germline CDR1 is KGHDR and CDR2 SFDVKD. CDR3 length: 10 residues. Trimming pared 3 bases from V and 10 bases from J, leaving 6 bases between. The CDR3 nucleotides are TGTGCCACCAGTGATCCCCAACAGTACTTC. Protein sequence: CATSDPQQYF.

This clone was seen a single time. V usage is TRBV5-1 and J usage is TRBJ1-2; 8 positions match TRBD1. CDR1 and CDR2 from the germline V gene are SGHRS and YFSETQ. J gave up 2 bases and V 0 bases, and 6 bases lay outside the gene matches. The CDR3 sequence is 16 residues long. CDR3 coding DNA: TGCGCCAGCAGCTTGGAGGGACAGGTCTCGAACTATGGCTACACCTTC. Its protein product is CASSLEGQVSNYGYTF.

V and J are TRBV11-2 and TRBJ1-2; TRBD1 agrees at 7 bases. Germline CDR1 is SGHAT and CDR2 is FQNNGV. The CDR3 length is 13 residues. J was trimmed by 2 bases and V by 7 bases; bases with no gene match: 4. The CDR3 DNA reads as TGTGCCAGCACCCAGACAGGGAACTATGGCTACACCTTC. It translates to CASTQTGNYGYTF.

V gene TRBV6-2 or TRBV6-3 combines with J gene TRBJ2-4; D is perhaps TRBD2 (5 bases). CDR1 is MNHEY, CDR2 SVGEGT, per germline. Trimming left V 6 bases short and J 0 bases short, with 12 bases between. The CDR3 extends over 15 amino acids. The CDR3 loop is CASSTSGRAKNIQYF. CDR3 DNA sequence: TGTGCCAGCAGCACGAGCGGAAGAGCCAAAAACATTCAGTACTTC.

The rearrangement links TRBV5-1 to TRBJ1-4, with TRBD1 as a possible D gene (5 bases). Trimming left V 3 bases short and J 6 bases short, with 9 bases between. Germline V lookup: CDR1 SGHRS, CDR2 YFSETQ. The CDR3 totals 13 residues. This chain's CDR3 is CASSWGDDEKLFF. The CDR3 DNA reads as TGCGCCAGCAGCTGGGGGGACGATGAAAAACTGTTTTTT.

The chain is built from TRBV3-1 (or the pseudogene TRBV3-2) and TRBJ1-5; 8 bases match TRBD1. Looked up from germline, CDR1 is LGHDT and CDR2 is YNNKEL (reference sequence). The ends lost 8 bases at V and 8 bases at J; junction bases unmatched: 8. The length of the CDR3 is 13 residues. Here the CDR3 reads CASGRTGREPQHF. In DNA form, the CDR3 reads TGTGCCAGCGGAAGGACAGGGAGGGAGCCCCAGCATTTT.

The chain recombines TRBV6-2 or TRBV6-3 with TRBJ1-1; unclear D gene. The germline V gene has CDR1 MNHEY and CDR2 SVGEGT. Trimming left V 2 bases short and J 4 bases short, with 5 bases between. The CDR3 is 12 residues long. This chain's CDR3 is CASSYPFTEAFF. The CDR3 DNA reads TGTGCCAGCAGTTACCCCTTCACTGAAGCTTTCTTT.

The chain couples TRBV7-2 to TRBJ1-5; TRBD1 matches at 12 bases. The V gene end was trimmed by 1 base and the J gene end by 6 bases; junction bases not matched to a gene: 4. CDR1 is SGHTA and CDR2 is FQGNSA in the germline V gene. The CDR3 runs 16 residues. CDR3 bases: TGTGCCAGCAGCTTAGGGGGACAGGGGGCTTTTCAGCCCCAGCATTTT. Residues: CASSLGGQGAFQPQHF. Full variable domain (remainder filled in from reference TRBV7-2 and TRBJ1-5): GAGVSQSPSNKVTEKGKDVELRCDPISGHTALYWYRQSLGQGLEFLIYFQGNSAPDKSGLPSDRFSAERTGGSVSTLTIQRTQQEDSAVYLCASSLGGQGAFQPQHFGDGTRLSIL.

The V and J genes are TRBV13 and TRBJ1-2; TRBD1 matches 7 bases. The germline CDR1 and CDR2 sequences are PRHDT and FYEKMQ (reference sequence). With 5 bases clipped from V and 7 bases from J, the junction kept 4 bases outside the gene matches. CDR3 size: 12 residues. CDR3 sequence reads: CASSLDRAGYTF. In DNA form, the CDR3 reads TGTGCCAGCAGCCTTGACAGGGCTGGCTACACCTTC. Full variable domain (outside the CDR3, taken from reference TRBV13 and TRBJ1-2): AAGVIQSPRHLIKEKRETATLKCYPIPRHDTVYWYQQGPGQDPQFLISFYEKMQSDKGSIPDRFSAQQFSDYHSELNMSSLELGDSALYFCASSLDRAGYTFGSGTRLTVV.

J is TRBJ2-3 and V is TRBV4-2; 9 nucleotides align to TRBD2. The trim removed 0 bases at V and 0 bases at J, leaving 1 base unmatched. CDR3 length equals 16 residues. From germline, CDR1 is LGHNA and CDR2 YNFKEQ. The CDR3 nucleotides read TGTGCCAGCAGCCAAGAAACTAGCGGGAGCACAGATACGCAGTATTTT. Translating gives CASSQETSGSTDTQYF.

The rearrangement uses TRBV9 and TRBJ2-1; TRBD2 aligns across 7 bases. CDR3 size: 15 residues. CDR1 is SGDLS and CDR2 is YYNGEE in the germline V gene. V was clipped by 0 bases and J by 10 bases; unmatched bases: 10. The DNA of the CDR3 is TGTGCCAGCAGCGTAGGGGGGGAGGGCCAGGAAGAGCAGTTCTTC. The encoded protein is CASSVGGEGQEEQFF. Full variable domain (remainder filled in from reference TRBV9 and TRBJ2-1): DSGVTQTPKHLITATGQRVTLRCSPRSGDLSVYWYQQSLDQGLQFLIQYYNGEERAKGNILERFSAQQFPDLHSELNLSSLELGDSALYFCASSVGGEGQEEQFFGPGTRLTVL.

This chain connects TRBV11-2 to TRBJ1-1; 7 bases map to TRBD1. The length of the CDR3 is 13 residues. Trimming at V came to 3 bases and at J to 8 bases, leaving 6 bases not matched to a gene. From germline, CDR1 is SGHAT and CDR2 FQNNGV. CDR3 sequence: CASSFKGAEEAFF. CDR3 sequence (DNA): TGTGCCAGCAGCTTCAAGGGGGCGGAAGAAGCTTTCTTT.

The CDR3 sequence: CASSPQAPTLGPQHF. The CDR3 DNA sequence: TGTGCCAGCAGCCCTCAGGCCCCCACACTGGGGCCCCAGCATTTT. V usage is TRBV6-2 or TRBV6-3 and J usage is TRBJ1-5; D is undetermined. The germline V and J ends were trimmed by 6 bases and 9 bases, with 21 bases remaining between them. CDR3 size: 15 residues. Germline V CDR1 and CDR2: MNHEY, SVGEGT.

In this sample, this clone turned up a few times. This chain joins TRBV7-6 and TRBJ2-2, with D possibly TRBD2 on 6 matching bases. Germline CDR1 is SGHVS and CDR2 is FNYEAQ. The ends were cut back, 8 bases at V and 5 bases at J, with 15 bases in the middle. The CDR3 consists of 14 residues. The CDR3 nucleotides read TGTGCCAGCGGGGGGTGGGAGACGACCGGGGAGCTGTTTTTT. It translates to CASGGWETTGELFF.

This rearrangement joins TRBV29-1 to TRBJ1-5; a possible D gene is TRBD1 (5 bases). Looked up from germline, CDR1 is SQVTM and CDR2 is ANQGSEA. The ends were cut back, 7 bases at V and 6 bases at J, with 16 bases in the middle. The CDR3 covers 13 residues. For the CDR3, the DNA is TGCAGCGCCGGGGACCCGGGGGGTCAGCCCCAGCATTTT. It encodes CSAGDPGGQPQHF.

The CDR3 region has the DNA TGTGCCAGCAGCGGCACCCATCGGAACACCATATATTTT. This encodes CASSGTHRNTIYF. The genes are TRBV9 and TRBJ1-3, with no clear D. The germline V and J ends were trimmed by 3 bases and 7 bases, with 11 bases remaining between them. Germline V lookup: CDR1 SGDLS, CDR2 YYNGEE. The CDR3 runs 13 residues. Combining the CDR3 with reference TRBV9 and TRBJ1-3 gives the whole variable domain DSGVTQTPKHLITATGQRVTLRCSPRSGDLSVYWYQQSLDQGLQFLIQYYNGEERAKGNILERFSAQQFPDLHSELNLSSLELGDSALYFCASSGTHRNTIYFGEGSWLTVV.

V and J are TRBV3-1 (or the pseudogene TRBV3-2) and TRBJ2-7; no clear D gene. The CDR3 is 12 residues long. Germline V gene data show CDR1 as LGHDT and CDR2 as YNNKEL (reference sequence). V dropped 5 bases and J dropped 2 bases, with 7 bases sitting between them. The CDR3 region has the DNA TGTGCCAGCAGCGTGGCCGCCTACGAGCAGTACTTC. Translated, it gives CASSVAAYEQYF.